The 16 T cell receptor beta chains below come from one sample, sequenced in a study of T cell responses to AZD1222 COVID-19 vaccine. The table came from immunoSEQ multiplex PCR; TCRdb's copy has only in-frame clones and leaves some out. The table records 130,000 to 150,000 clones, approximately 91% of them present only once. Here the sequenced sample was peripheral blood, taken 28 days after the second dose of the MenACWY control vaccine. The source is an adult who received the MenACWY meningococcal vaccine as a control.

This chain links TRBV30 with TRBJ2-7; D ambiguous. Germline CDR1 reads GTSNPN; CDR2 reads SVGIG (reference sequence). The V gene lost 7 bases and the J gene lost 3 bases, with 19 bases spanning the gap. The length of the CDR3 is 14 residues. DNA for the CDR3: TGTGCCTCCCGCGGCCCCTCGGCGCACTACGAGCAGTACTTC. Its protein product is CASRGPSAHYEQYF.

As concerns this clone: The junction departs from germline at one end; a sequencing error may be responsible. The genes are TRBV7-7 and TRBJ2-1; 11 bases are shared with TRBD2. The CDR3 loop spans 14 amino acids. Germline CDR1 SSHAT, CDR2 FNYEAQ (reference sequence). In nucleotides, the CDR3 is TGTGCTAGCAGCTTAGCGGGGGGGGTCGATGAGCAGTTCTTC. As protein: CASSLAGGVDEQFF.

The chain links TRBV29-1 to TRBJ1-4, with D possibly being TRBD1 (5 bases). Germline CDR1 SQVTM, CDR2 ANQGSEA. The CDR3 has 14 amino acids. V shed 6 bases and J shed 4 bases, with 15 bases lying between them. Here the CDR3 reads CSVLGGAFNEKLFF. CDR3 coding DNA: TGCAGCGTCCTAGGTGGGGCCTTTAATGAAAAACTGTTTTTT.

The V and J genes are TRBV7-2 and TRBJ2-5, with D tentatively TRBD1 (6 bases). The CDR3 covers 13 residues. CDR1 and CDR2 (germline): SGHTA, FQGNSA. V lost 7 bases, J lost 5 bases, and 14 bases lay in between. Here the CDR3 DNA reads TGTGCCAGCATCGGACAGCCAGGGGAGACCCAGTACTTC. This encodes CASIGQPGETQYF.

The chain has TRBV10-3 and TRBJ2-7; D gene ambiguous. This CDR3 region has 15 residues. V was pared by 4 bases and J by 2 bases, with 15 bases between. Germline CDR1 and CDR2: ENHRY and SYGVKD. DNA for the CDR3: TGTGCCATCAGTGCTTCGACCCAACTAACCTACGAGCAGTACTTC. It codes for CAISASTQLTYEQYF.

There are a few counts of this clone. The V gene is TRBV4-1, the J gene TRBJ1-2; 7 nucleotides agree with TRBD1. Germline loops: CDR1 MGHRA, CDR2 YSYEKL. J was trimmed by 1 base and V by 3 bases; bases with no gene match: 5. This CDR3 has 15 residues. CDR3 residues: CASSQGQPFNYGYTF. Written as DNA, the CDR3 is TGCGCCAGCAGCCAGGGACAGCCCTTTAACTATGGCTACACCTTC.

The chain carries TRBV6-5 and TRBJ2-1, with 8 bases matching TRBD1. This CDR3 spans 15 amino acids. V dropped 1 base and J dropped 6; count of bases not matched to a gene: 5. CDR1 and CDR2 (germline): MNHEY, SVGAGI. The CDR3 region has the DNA TGTGCCAGCAGTTACTGGCAGGGGGCGCGCAATGAGCAGTTCTTC. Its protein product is CASSYWQGARNEQFF.

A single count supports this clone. The chain's CDR3 is CASSLSSFDGSAFF. CDR3 nucleotide sequence: TGCGCCAGCAGCTTGAGTAGTTTCGATGGGTCGGCTTTCTTT. The chain carries TRBV5-1 and TRBJ1-1; D unclear. V shed 1 base and J shed 11 bases, with 18 bases lying between them. Germline values: CDR1 SGHRS, CDR2 YFSETQ. The CDR3 has 14 residues.

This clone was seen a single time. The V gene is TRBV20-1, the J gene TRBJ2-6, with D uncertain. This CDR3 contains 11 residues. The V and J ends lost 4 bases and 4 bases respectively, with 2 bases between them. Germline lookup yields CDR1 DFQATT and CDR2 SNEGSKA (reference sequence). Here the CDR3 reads CSATGANVLTF. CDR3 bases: TGCAGTGCTACCGGGGCCAACGTCCTGACTTTC.

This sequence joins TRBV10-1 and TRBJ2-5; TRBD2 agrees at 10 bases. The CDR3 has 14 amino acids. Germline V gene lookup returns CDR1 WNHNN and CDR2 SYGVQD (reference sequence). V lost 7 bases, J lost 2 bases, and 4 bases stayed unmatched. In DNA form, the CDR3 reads TGCGCCAGCATGACGACTAGCGGGCAAGAGACCCAGTACTTC. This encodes CASMTTSGQETQYF.

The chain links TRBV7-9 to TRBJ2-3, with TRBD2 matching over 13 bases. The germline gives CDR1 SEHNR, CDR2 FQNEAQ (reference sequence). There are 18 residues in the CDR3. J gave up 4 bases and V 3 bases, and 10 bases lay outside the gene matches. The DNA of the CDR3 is TGTGCCAGCAGCTTTCCTTTCGGACTAGCGGGAGTGGCAGATACGCAGTATTTT. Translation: CASSFPFGLAGVADTQYF. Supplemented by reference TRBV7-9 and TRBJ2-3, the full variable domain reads DTGVSQNPRHKITKRGQNVTFRCDPISEHNRLYWYRQTLGQGPEFLTYFQNEAQLEKSRLLSDRFSAERPKGSFSTLEIQRTEQGDSAMYLCASSFPFGLAGVADTQYFGPGTRLTVL.

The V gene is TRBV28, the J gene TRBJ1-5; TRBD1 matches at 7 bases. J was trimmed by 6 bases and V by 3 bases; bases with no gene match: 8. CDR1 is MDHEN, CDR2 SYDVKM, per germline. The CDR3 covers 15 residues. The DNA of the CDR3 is TGTGCCAGCAGTTTCAGACAGGGCAGGAGTCAGCCCCAGCATTTT. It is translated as CASSFRQGRSQPQHF.

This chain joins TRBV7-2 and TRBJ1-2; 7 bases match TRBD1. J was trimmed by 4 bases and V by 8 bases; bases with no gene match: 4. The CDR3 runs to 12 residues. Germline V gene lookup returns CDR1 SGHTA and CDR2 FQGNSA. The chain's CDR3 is CASQRQGYGYTF. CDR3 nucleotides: TGTGCCAGCCAAAGACAGGGCTATGGCTACACCTTC.

The CDR3, as DNA: TGTGCCAGCTCACGCTTAGGACAGAACACCGGGGAGCTGTTTTTT. Its protein product is CASSRLGQNTGELFF. The rearrangement links TRBV18 to TRBJ2-2; D perhaps matches TRBD1 (5 bases). Germline loops: CDR1 KGHSH, CDR2 LQKENI. Trimming removed 4 bases at V and 1 base at J, with 10 bases between. The CDR3 loop spans 15 amino acids.

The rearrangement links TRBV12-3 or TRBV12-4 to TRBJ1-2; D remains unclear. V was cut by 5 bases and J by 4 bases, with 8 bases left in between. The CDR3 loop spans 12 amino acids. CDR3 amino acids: CASSRTLYGYTF. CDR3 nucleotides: TGTGCCAGCAGTAGGACTCTCTATGGCTACACCTTC.

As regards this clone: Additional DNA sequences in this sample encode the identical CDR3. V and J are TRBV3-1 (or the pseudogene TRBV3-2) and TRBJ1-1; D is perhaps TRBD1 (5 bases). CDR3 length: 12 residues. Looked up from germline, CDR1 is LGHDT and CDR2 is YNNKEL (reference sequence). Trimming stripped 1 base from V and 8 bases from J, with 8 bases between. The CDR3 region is CASSQVRTEAFF. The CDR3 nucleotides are TGTGCCAGCAGCCAAGTAAGGACAGAAGCTTTCTTT.